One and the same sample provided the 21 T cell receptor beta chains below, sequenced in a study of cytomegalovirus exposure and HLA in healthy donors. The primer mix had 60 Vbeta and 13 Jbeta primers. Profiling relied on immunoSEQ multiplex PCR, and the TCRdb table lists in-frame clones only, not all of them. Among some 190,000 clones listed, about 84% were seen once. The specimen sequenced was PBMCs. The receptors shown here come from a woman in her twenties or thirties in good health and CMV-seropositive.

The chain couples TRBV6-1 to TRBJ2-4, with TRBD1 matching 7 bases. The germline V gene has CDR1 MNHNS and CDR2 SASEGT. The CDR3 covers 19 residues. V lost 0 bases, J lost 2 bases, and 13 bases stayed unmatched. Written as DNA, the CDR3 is TGTGCCAGCAGTGAAGCGGGGGACAGCGAATTAAGTACCAAAAACATTCAGTACTTC. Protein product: CASSEAGDSELSTKNIQYF.

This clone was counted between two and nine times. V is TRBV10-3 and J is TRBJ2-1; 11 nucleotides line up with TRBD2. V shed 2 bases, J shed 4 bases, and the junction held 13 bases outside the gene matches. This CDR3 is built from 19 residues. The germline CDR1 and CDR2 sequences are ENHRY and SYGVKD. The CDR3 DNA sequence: TGTGCCATCAGTGAGCCTAGGGCAGCTAGCGGGAGGACTTACAATGAGCAGTTCTTC. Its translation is CAISEPRAASGRTYNEQFF.

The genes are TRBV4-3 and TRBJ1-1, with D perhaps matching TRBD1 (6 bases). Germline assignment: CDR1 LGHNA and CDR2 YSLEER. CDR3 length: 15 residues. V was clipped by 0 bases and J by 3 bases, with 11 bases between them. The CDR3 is CASSQDPGQYTEAFF. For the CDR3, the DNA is TGCGCCAGCAGCCAAGACCCCGGACAGTACACTGAAGCTTTCTTT.

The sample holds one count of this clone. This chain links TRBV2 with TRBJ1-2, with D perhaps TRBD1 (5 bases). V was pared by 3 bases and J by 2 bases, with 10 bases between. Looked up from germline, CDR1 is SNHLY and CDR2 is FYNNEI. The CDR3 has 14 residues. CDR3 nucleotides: TGTGCCAGCAGTGATCGGGGGGAGAACTATGGCTACACCTTC. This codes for CASSDRGENYGYTF.

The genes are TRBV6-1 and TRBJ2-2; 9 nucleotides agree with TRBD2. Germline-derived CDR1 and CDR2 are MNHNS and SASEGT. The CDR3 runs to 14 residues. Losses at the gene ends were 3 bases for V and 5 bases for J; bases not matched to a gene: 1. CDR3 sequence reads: CASSDLAGTGELFF. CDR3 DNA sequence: TGTGCCAGCAGTGATCTAGCGGGAACCGGGGAGCTGTTTTTT.

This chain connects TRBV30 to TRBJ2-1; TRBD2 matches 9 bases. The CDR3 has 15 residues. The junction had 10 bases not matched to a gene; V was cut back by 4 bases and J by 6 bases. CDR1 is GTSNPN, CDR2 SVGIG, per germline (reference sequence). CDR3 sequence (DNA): TGTGCCTGGACTTTTAGCGGGAGCCCCACCAATGAGCAGTTCTTC. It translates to CAWTFSGSPTNEQFF.

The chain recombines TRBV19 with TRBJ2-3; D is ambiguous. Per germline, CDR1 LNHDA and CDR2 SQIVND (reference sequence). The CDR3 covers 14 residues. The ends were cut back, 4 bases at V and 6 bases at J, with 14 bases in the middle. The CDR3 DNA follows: TGTGCCAGTAGTAAGGATCACGAGAGGGATACGCAGTATTTT. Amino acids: CASSKDHERDTQYF.

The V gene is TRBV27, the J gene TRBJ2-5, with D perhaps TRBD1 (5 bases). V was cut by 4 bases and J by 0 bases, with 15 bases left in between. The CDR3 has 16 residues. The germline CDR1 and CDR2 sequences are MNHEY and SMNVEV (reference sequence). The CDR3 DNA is TGTGCCAGCAGTTCGACAGTAGACCCGTACCAAGAGACCCAGTACTTC. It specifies CASSSTVDPYQETQYF.

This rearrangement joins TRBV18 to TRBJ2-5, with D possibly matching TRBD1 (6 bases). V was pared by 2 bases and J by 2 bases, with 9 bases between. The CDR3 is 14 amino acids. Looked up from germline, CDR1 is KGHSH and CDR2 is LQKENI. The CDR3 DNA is TGTGCCAGCTCACCAAGGACAGATCAAGAGACCCAGTACTTC. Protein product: CASSPRTDQETQYF.

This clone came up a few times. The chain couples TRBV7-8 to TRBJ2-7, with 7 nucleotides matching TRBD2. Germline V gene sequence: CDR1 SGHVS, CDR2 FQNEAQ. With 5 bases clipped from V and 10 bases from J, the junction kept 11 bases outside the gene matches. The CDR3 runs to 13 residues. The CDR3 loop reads CASSLAGTKSQYF. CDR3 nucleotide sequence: TGTGCCAGCAGCCTCGCCGGGACTAAATCTCAGTACTTC.

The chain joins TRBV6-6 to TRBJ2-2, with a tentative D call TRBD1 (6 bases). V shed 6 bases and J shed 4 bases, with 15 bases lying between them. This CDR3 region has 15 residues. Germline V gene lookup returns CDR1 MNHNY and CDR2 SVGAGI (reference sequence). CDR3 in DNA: TGTGCCAGCAGGTTACAGGGTGTGGGCACCGGGGAGCTGTTTTTT. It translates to CASRLQGVGTGELFF.

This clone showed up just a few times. For the CDR3, the DNA is TGCGCCAGCAGCCAAGAACCGACAGGGGGAGGCACAGATACGCAGTATTTT. Translation: CASSQEPTGGGTDTQYF. The J gene is TRBJ2-3, the V gene TRBV4-3, with 9 bases fitting TRBD1. V lost 0 bases to trimming and J lost 1 base; unmatched junction nucleotides: 5. The CDR3 is 17 residues long. In germline, CDR1 is LGHNA, CDR2 YSLEER.

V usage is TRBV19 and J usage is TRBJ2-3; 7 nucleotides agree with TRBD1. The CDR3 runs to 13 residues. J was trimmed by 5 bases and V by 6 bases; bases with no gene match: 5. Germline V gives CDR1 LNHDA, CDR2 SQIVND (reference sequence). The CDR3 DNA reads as TGTGCCAGTAGCCGGACAGGTCAAGATACGCAGTATTTT. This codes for CASSRTGQDTQYF.

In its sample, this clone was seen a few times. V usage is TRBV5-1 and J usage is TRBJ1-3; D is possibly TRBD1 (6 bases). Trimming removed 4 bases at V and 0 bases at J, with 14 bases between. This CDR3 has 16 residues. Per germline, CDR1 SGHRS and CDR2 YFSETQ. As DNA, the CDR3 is TGCGCCAGCAGCCCCGGGACATTCAGCTCTGGAAACACCATATATTTT. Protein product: CASSPGTFSSGNTIYF.

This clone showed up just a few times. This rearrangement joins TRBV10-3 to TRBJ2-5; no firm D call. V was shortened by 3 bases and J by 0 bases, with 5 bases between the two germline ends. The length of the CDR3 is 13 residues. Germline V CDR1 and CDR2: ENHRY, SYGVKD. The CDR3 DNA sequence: TGTGCCATCAGTGAATCGTACCAAGAGACCCAGTACTTC. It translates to CAISESYQETQYF.

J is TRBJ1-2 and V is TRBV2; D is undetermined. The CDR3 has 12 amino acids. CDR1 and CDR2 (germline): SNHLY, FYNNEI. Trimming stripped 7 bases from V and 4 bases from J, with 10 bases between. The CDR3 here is CASNRQAYGYTF. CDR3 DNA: TGTGCCAGCAATCGACAAGCCTATGGCTACACCTTC.

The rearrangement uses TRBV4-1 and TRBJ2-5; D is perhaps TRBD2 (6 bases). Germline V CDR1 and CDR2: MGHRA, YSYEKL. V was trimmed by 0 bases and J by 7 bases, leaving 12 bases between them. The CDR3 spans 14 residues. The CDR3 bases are TGCGCCAGCAGCCAAGAGATTAGGCGGGGGACCCAGTACTTC. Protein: CASSQEIRRGTQYF.

CDR3 region: CASSFRGGPSNEQFF. The CDR3 nucleotides read TGCGCCAGCAGCTTTAGGGGGGGCCCGTCTAATGAGCAGTTCTTC. This chain links TRBV5-1 with TRBJ2-1; a possible D gene is TRBD2 (7 bases). The ends were cut back, 2 bases at V and 7 bases at J, with 16 bases in the middle. The CDR3 loop spans 15 amino acids. Germline assignment: CDR1 SGHRS and CDR2 YFSETQ.

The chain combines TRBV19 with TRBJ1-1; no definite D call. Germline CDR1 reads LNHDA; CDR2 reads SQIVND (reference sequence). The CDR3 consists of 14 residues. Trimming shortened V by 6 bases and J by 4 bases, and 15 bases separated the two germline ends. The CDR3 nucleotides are TGTGCCAGTAGGGCCGGGGATATTGGCACTGAAGCTTTCTTT. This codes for CASRAGDIGTEAFF. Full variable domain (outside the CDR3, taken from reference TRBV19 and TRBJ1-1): DGGITQSPKYLFRKEGQNVTLSCEQNLNHDAMYWYRQDPGQGLRLIYYSQIVNDFQKGDIAEGYSVSREKKESFPLTVTSAQKNPTAFYLCASRAGDIGTEAFFGQGTRLTVV.

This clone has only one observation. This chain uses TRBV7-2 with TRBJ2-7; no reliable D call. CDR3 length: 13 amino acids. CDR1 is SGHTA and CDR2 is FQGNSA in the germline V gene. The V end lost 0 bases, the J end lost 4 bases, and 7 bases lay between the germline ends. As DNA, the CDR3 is TGTGCCAGCAGCTTAGCCTCTAGGTACGAGCAGTACTTC. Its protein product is CASSLASRYEQYF. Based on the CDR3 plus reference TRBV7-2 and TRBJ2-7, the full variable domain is GAGVSQSPSNKVTEKGKDVELRCDPISGHTALYWYRQSLGQGLEFLIYFQGNSAPDKSGLPSDRFSAERTGGSVSTLTIQRTQQEDSAVYLCASSLASRYEQYFGPGTRLTVT.

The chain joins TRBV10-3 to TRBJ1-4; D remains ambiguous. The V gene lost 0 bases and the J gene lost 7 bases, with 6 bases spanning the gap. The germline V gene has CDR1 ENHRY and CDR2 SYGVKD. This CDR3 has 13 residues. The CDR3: CAISESRVEKLFF. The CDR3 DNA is TGTGCCATCAGTGAGTCGAGGGTTGAAAAACTGTTTTTT.